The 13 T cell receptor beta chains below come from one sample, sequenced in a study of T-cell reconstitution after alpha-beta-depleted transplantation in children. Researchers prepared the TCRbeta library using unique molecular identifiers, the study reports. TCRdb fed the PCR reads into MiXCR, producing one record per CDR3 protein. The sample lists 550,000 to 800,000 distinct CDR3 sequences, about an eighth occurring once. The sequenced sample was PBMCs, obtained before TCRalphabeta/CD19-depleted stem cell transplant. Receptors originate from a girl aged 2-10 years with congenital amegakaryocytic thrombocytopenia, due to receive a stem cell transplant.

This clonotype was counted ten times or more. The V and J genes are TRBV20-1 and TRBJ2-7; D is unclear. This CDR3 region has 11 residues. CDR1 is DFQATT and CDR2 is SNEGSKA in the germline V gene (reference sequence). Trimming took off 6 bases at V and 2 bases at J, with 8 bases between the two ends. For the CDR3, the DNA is TGCAGTGCACGAGACGCCTACGAGCAGTACTTC. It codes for CSARDAYEQYF.

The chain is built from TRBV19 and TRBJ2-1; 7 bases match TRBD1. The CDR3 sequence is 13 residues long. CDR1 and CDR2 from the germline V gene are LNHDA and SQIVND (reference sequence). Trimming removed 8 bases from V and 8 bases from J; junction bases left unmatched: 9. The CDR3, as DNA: TGTGCCAGTCAACCGGGACAGCCTGATGAGCAGTTCTTC. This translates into CASQPGQPDEQFF.

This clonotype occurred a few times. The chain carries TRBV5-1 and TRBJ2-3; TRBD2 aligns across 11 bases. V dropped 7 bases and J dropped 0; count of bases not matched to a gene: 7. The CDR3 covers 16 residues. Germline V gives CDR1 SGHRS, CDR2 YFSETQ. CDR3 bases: TGCGCCAGCGCCGATAGACTAGCGGGAAGCACAGATACGCAGTATTTT. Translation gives CASADRLAGSTDTQYF.

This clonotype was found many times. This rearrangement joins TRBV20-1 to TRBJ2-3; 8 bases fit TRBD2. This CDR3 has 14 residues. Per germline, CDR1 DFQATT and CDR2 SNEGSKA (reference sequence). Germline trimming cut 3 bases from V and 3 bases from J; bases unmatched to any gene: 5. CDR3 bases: TGCAGTGCTAGCTCTAGCGGGTGGACAGATACGCAGTATTTT. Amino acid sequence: CSASSSGWTDTQYF.

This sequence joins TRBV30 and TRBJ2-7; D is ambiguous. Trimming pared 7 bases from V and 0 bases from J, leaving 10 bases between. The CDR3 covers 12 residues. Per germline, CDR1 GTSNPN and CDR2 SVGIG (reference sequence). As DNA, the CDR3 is TGTGCCTCCGGCCTCAGCTCCTACGAGCAGTACTTC. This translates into CASGLSSYEQYF.

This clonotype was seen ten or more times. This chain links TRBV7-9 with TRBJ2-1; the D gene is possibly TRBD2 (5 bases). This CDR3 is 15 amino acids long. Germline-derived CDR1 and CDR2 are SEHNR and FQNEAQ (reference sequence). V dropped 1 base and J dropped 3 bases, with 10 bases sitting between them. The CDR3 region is CASSLDSGLYNEQFF. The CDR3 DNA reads TGTGCCAGCAGCTTAGACAGCGGACTCTACAATGAGCAGTTCTTC.

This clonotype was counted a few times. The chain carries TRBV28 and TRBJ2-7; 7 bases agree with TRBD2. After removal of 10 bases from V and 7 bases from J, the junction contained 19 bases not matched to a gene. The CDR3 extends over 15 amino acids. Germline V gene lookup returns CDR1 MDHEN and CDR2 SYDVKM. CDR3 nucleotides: TGTGCCATCCAGGACCCGACTAGGTCCGGGGGGGAGCAGTACTTC. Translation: CAIQDPTRSGGEQYF.

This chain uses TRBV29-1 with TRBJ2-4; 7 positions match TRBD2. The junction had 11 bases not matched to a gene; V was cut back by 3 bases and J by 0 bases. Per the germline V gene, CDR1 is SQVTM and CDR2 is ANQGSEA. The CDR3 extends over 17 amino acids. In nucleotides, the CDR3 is TGCAGCGTTGACGGGGTGGCGGGAGACTTAGCCAAAAACATTCAGTACTTC. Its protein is CSVDGVAGDLAKNIQYF.

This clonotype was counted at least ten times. CDR3 coding DNA: TGTGCCAGCAGTTACTGGACAGTTACAGATACGCAGTATTTT. Its translation: CASSYWTVTDTQYF. The rearrangement links TRBV6-5 to TRBJ2-3; TRBD1 might be the D (6 bases). CDR1 is MNHEY and CDR2 is SVGAGI in the germline V gene. The length of the CDR3 is 14 residues. V lost 1 base and J 3 bases, leaving 8 bases between the germline ends.

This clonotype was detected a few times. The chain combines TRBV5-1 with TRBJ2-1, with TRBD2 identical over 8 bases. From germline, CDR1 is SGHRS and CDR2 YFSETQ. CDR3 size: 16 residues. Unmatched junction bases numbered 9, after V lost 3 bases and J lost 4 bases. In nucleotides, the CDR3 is TGCGCCAGCAGCTCATCAAGCGGGGGACCATACAATGAGCAGTTCTTC. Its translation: CASSSSSGGPYNEQFF.

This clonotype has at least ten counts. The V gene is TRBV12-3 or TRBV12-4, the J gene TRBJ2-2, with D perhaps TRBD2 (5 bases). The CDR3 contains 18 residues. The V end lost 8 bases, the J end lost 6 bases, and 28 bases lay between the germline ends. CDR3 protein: CASVIYISGVSAAGELFF. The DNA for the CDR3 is TGTGCCAGCGTTATCTATATTTCCGGGGTTAGTGCGGCCGGGGAGCTGTTTTTT.

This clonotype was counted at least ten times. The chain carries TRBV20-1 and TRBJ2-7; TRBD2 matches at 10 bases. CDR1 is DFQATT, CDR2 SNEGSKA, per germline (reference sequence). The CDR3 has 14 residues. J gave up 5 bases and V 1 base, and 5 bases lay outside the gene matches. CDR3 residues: CSARGLAGDNEQYF. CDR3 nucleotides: TGCAGTGCTAGAGGGCTAGCGGGAGACAACGAGCAGTACTTC.

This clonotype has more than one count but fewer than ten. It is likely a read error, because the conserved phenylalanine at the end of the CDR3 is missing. This CDR3 is CATGWGGEGTEAFL. CDR3 coding DNA: TGTGCCACCGGGTGGGGGGGAGAAGGCACTGAAGCTTTCCTT. The rearrangement uses TRBV7-9 and TRBJ1-1; D might be TRBD1 (5 bases). CDR3 length equals 14 residues. Trimming cost V 10 bases and J 4 bases, with 19 bases left between them. Germline V gene data show CDR1 as SEHNR and CDR2 as FQNEAQ (reference sequence).